The 30 T cell receptor beta chains below were found in one sample sequenced in a study of post-analysis software for immune sequencing data. Presence of unique molecular identifiers characterized the TCR beta cDNA libraries. TCRdb re-called the PCR reads with MiXCR, one entry per CDR3 protein. The table lists 820,000 or so distinct CDR3 sequences, roughly 58% of them singletons. The antigens for these receptors are not known. Study outcomes and limitations: Comparison of patients with controls showed about 5 TRBV segments more frequent in patients, TRBV5-6, TRBV5-1 and TRBV20-1 among them.

Input material: blood. These receptors were taken from a girl under 18 with multiple sclerosis.

The J gene is TRBJ2-7, the V gene TRBV7-2; tentatively, D is TRBD1 (8 bases). Germline V gene data show CDR1 as SGHTA and CDR2 as FQGNSA. This CDR3 comprises 17 residues. Trimming took 5 bases from V and 7 from J, leaving 27 bases between them. The CDR3, as DNA: TGTGCCAGCAGCGAGTTCGGACAGGGAGGGGTTTACAATGAGCAGTACTTC. Its protein is CASSEFGQGGVYNEQYF.

This chain links TRBV5-1 with TRBJ2-5; TRBD2 is a possible D gene (6 bases). The CDR3 is made up of 15 amino acids. The germline V gene encodes CDR1 SGHRS and CDR2 YFSETQ. V lost 4 bases, J lost 5 bases, and 18 bases lay in between. The CDR3 here is CASSQTGGTGETQYF. The CDR3 region has the DNA TGCGCCAGCAGCCAGACCGGCGGGACTGGGGAGACCCAGTACTTC. The whole variable domain, remainder taken from reference TRBV5-1 and TRBJ2-5, is KAGVTQTPRYLIKTRGQQVTLSCSPISGHRSVSWYQQTPGQGLQFLFEYFSETQRNKGNFPGRFSGRQFSNSRSEMNVSTLELGDSALYLCASSQTGGTGETQYFGPGTRLLVL.

V gene TRBV30 combines with J gene TRBJ1-6, with no clear D. There are 12 residues in the CDR3. V was pared by 4 bases and J by 6 bases, with 7 bases between. Germline CDR1 and CDR2: GTSNPN and SVGIG (reference sequence). In nucleotides, the CDR3 is TGTGCCTGGACACTACTTAATTCACCCCTCCACTTT. It is translated as CAWTLLNSPLHF.

The chain links TRBV7-2 to TRBJ1-4; 9 bases fit TRBD1. With 5 bases clipped from V and 8 bases from J, the junction kept 6 bases outside the gene matches. The CDR3 is made up of 14 amino acids. Germline CDR1 is SGHTA and CDR2 is FQGNSA. In DNA form, the CDR3 reads TGTGCCAGCAGCCCACAGGGGGCGAGCGAAAAACTGTTTTTT. It translates to CASSPQGASEKLFF. The whole variable domain, remainder taken from reference TRBV7-2 and TRBJ1-4, is GAGVSQSPSNKVTEKGKDVELRCDPISGHTALYWYRQSLGQGLEFLIYFQGNSAPDKSGLPSDRFSAERTGGSVSTLTIQRTQQEDSAVYLCASSPQGASEKLFFGSGTQLSVL.

The chain carries TRBV5-1 and TRBJ1-2; D call uncertain. Trimming shortened V by 9 bases and J by 5 bases, and 20 bases separated the two germline ends. The V gene's germline CDR1 is SGHRS and CDR2 YFSETQ. This CDR3 comprises 14 residues. CDR3 region: CATSAGGVRYGYTF. Here the CDR3 DNA reads TGCGCCACCTCAGCAGGTGGGGTCCGGTATGGCTACACCTTC.

The chain's CDR3 is CASSFDLFGTGDNEQFF. As DNA, the CDR3 is TGTGCCAGCAGCTTCGACCTATTCGGGACAGGGGACAATGAGCAGTTCTTC. The chain combines TRBV7-9 with TRBJ2-1, with TRBD1 identical over 10 bases. The CDR3 is 17 residues long. Losses at the gene ends were 3 bases for V and 5 bases for J; bases not matched to a gene: 10. CDR1 and CDR2 (germline): SEHNR, FQNEAQ (reference sequence).

This clonotype was counted a few times. This chain connects TRBV20-1 to TRBJ2-7; 12 bases map to TRBD2. Germline V gene data show CDR1 as DFQATT and CDR2 as SNEGSKA (reference sequence). The CDR3 extends over 16 amino acids. Losses at the gene ends were 1 base for V and 0 bases for J; bases not matched to a gene: 4. CDR3 nucleotides: TGCAGTGCTAGAGGGACTAGCGGGGTCAGCTCCTACGAGCAGTACTTC. As protein: CSARGTSGVSSYEQYF.

The V and J genes are TRBV20-1 and TRBJ2-7; maybe TRBD2 (5 bases). The CDR3 is 15 residues long. Germline V lookup: CDR1 DFQATT, CDR2 SNEGSKA (reference sequence). V shed 7 bases and J shed 0 bases, with 19 bases lying between them. The CDR3 region is CSVGVRGPSSYEQYF. The CDR3 DNA is TGCAGTGTTGGAGTCCGAGGGCCCTCCTCCTACGAGCAGTACTTC.

The gene calls are TRBV5-5 and TRBJ2-5; D is possibly TRBD1 (5 bases). CDR1 SGHKS and CDR2 YYEKEE come from the germline V gene (reference sequence). This CDR3 has 14 residues. Trimming took 7 bases from V and 1 from J, leaving 14 bases between them. The CDR3 reads CASGHDSAQETQYF. CDR3 nucleotide sequence: TGTGCCAGCGGCCACGACAGCGCCCAAGAGACCCAGTACTTC.

This clonotype was detected a few times. The chain combines TRBV29-1 with TRBJ1-1; D is unresolved. Germline V gives CDR1 SQVTM, CDR2 ANQGSEA. The CDR3 extends over 12 amino acids. V lost 4 bases, J lost 2 bases, and 8 bases lay in between. The CDR3 bases are TGCAGCGTTGTACGCCGAAACACTGAAGCTTTCTTT. Translating it yields CSVVRRNTEAFF.

This rearrangement joins TRBV9 to TRBJ1-2; 9 bases are a match to TRBD1. J gave up 3 bases and V 3 bases, and 18 bases lay outside the gene matches. The germline V gene has CDR1 SGDLS and CDR2 YYNGEE. This CDR3 is 19 amino acids long. The CDR3 DNA follows: TGTGCCAGCAGCGCGAGCCTAGTACCGGGACAGGGAGAGGACTATGGCTACACCTTC. Its translation is CASSASLVPGQGEDYGYTF.

V and J are TRBV29-1 and TRBJ2-1, with 8 bases fitting TRBD1. The CDR3 is 15 amino acids. CDR1 is SQVTM, CDR2 ANQGSEA, per germline. Trimming took 2 bases from V and 8 from J; bases not matched to a gene: 11. The CDR3 region has the DNA TGCAGCGTTGAACGGCCGGGACAGGTTTTCGATGAGCAGTTCTTC. This codes for CSVERPGQVFDEQFF.

V and J are TRBV6-5 and TRBJ2-5; 10 bases align to TRBD1. The J call may be wrong; the DNA end is better matched by TRBJ2-7. CDR1 and CDR2 (germline): MNHEY, SVGAGI. The CDR3 totals 15 residues. The CDR3 protein is CASNPGGTGVHEQYF. The CDR3 region has the DNA TGTGCCAGCAACCCAGGCGGGACAGGGGTCCACGAGCAGTACTTC.

V usage is TRBV29-1 and J usage is TRBJ2-7, with a possible D match to TRBD1 (5 bases). Trimming left V 4 bases short and J 3 bases short, with 16 bases between. This CDR3 region has 14 residues. The germline CDR1 and CDR2 sequences are SQVTM and ANQGSEA. In DNA, the CDR3 is TGCAGCGTTGCCATCGACAGAGTTAGCTACGAGCAGTACTTC. This codes for CSVAIDRVSYEQYF.

This sequence joins TRBV4-2 and TRBJ2-5; 9 bases line up with TRBD2. J was trimmed by 11 bases and V by 2 bases; bases with no gene match: 15. CDR3 length: 16 residues. Per germline, CDR1 LGHNA and CDR2 YNFKEQ. The DNA for the CDR3 is TGTGCCAGCAGCCAACGTAGCGGGGGTTTCGACAATGAGCAGTACTTC. Encoded protein: CASSQRSGGFDNEQYF.

The rearrangement joins TRBV25-1 to TRBJ1-2; D not certain. Germline V gene data show CDR1 as MGHDK and CDR2 as SYGVNS. CDR3 length equals 12 residues. V was trimmed by 2 bases and J by 2 bases, leaving 3 bases between them. The CDR3 sequence: CASSEGNYGYTF. The CDR3 DNA follows: TGTGCCAGCAGTGAAGGGAACTATGGCTACACCTTC.

This chain uses TRBV5-8 with TRBJ2-5; 7 bases are a match to TRBD2. The J call may be wrong; the DNA end is better matched by TRBJ2-7. CDR1 SGHTS and CDR2 YDEGEE come from the germline V gene. The CDR3 extends over 16 amino acids. The chain's CDR3 is CASSPLFGGNFYEQYF. The CDR3 DNA sequence: TGTGCCAGCAGCCCCCTTTTCGGGGGGAACTTCTACGAGCAGTACTTC.

The J gene is TRBJ2-1, the V gene TRBV25-1; 7 nucleotides agree with TRBD2. J was trimmed by 1 base and V by 4 bases; bases with no gene match: 7. The CDR3 contains 16 residues. Germline V gene data show CDR1 as MGHDK and CDR2 as SYGVNS. The CDR3 DNA sequence: TGTGCCAGCAGTGGCTATCTAGCGGCTTCCTACAATGAGCAGTTCTTC. Encoded protein: CASSGYLAASYNEQFF.

CDR3 sequence reads: CASSPVGGGGELFF. In DNA, the CDR3 is TGTGCCAGCAGCCCTGTCGGGGGGGGCGGGGAGCTGTTTTTT. V gene TRBV3-1 combines with J gene TRBJ2-2; 8 nucleotides align to TRBD2. Trimming at V came to 4 bases and at J to 7 bases, leaving 5 bases not matched to a gene. This CDR3 comprises 14 residues. Germline loops: CDR1 LGHDT, CDR2 YNNKEL (reference sequence).

As for this clonotype: Just one base apart from a much larger clone, this may be a read error. The chain carries TRBV10-2 and TRBJ2-1; 9 bases agree with TRBD1. The CDR3 spans 12 residues. Germline V gene sequence: CDR1 WSHSY, CDR2 SAAADI. The trim removed 6 bases at V and 10 bases at J, leaving 4 bases unmatched. The DNA for the CDR3 is TGCGCCAGCAGACAGGGGGCCTACGAGCAGTTCTTC. It codes for CASRQGAYEQFF.

The chain is built from TRBV6-6 and TRBJ2-5; the match to TRBD1 covers 7 bases. J was trimmed by 8 bases and V by 2 bases; bases with no gene match: 8. Germline CDR1 is MNHNY and CDR2 is SVGAGI (reference sequence). There are 14 residues in the CDR3. The CDR3 DNA is TGTGCCAGCAGTTACGGGGACAGAGCAAATACCCAGTACTTC. Protein sequence: CASSYGDRANTQYF.

This chain uses TRBV5-6 with TRBJ2-5; TRBD1 matches 9 bases. The DNA end favors TRBJ2-7, so the J call may be wrong. Looked up from germline, CDR1 is SGHDT and CDR2 is YYEEEE. The CDR3 loop spans 15 amino acids. CDR3 in amino acids: CASSPASRDRDEQYF. In DNA form, the CDR3 reads TGTGCCAGCAGCCCGGCGTCCCGGGACAGGGACGAGCAGTACTTC.

The chain employs TRBV5-1 and TRBJ2-2; 9 positions match TRBD2. The V gene's germline CDR1 is SGHRS and CDR2 YFSETQ. V shed 6 bases, J shed 3 bases, and the junction held 6 bases outside the gene matches. The CDR3 has 15 amino acids. The CDR3 DNA sequence: TGCGCCAGCACCCCGGCTAGCGGGGACACCGGGGAGCTGTTTTTT. Translated, it gives CASTPASGDTGELFF. Combining the CDR3 with reference TRBV5-1 and TRBJ2-2 gives the whole variable domain KAGVTQTPRYLIKTRGQQVTLSCSPISGHRSVSWYQQTPGQGLQFLFEYFSETQRNKGNFPGRFSGRQFSNSRSEMNVSTLELGDSALYLCASTPASGDTGELFFGEGSRLTVL.

The chain joins TRBV27 to TRBJ2-5; TRBD2 might be the D (6 bases). Germline V gene data show CDR1 as MNHEY and CDR2 as SMNVEV (reference sequence). Trimming shortened V by 7 bases and J by 4 bases, and 13 bases separated the two germline ends. The CDR3 sequence is 13 residues long. The CDR3 nucleotides are TGTGCCAGCAAGGGGACTGGCCCAGAGACCCAGTACTTC. This encodes CASKGTGPETQYF.

The rearrangement links TRBV5-4 to TRBJ2-7, with a possible D match to TRBD2 (5 bases). The CDR3 runs 15 residues. Germline V gives CDR1 SGHNT, CDR2 YYREEE (reference sequence). V was cut by 3 bases and J by 5 bases, with 18 bases left in between. The CDR3 DNA follows: TGTGCCAGCAGCTACACCGTTCAGCGCGGGCACGAGCAGTACTTC. Translated: CASSYTVQRGHEQYF.

The chain combines TRBV29-1 with TRBJ2-1; 9 positions match TRBD2. The germline CDR1 and CDR2 sequences are SQVTM and ANQGSEA. The CDR3 spans 16 residues. V shed 6 bases and J 8 bases; nucleotides not matched to a gene: 17. In DNA form, the CDR3 reads TGCAGCGTCCCGGGACTAGCAATTAATTGGGGGGATGAGCAGTTCTTC. This codes for CSVPGLAINWGDEQFF.

The gene calls are TRBV20-1 and TRBJ1-1; weak D call: TRBD1 (6 bases). The CDR3 extends over 13 amino acids. Per germline, CDR1 DFQATT and CDR2 SNEGSKA (reference sequence). Trimming shortened V by 0 bases and J by 5 bases, and 10 bases separated the two germline ends. The DNA for the CDR3 is TGCAGTGCTAGAGATCCAGGGGAGACTGAAGCTTTCTTT. Residues: CSARDPGETEAFF.

This chain joins TRBV7-9 and TRBJ2-7; D might be TRBD2 (6 bases). The CDR3 extends over 13 amino acids. Between the trimmed V and J ends, which lost 4 bases and 6 bases, there was a span of 13 bases. In germline, CDR1 is SEHNR, CDR2 FQNEAQ (reference sequence). The CDR3 DNA follows: TGTGCCAGCAGCTGGGGACTGGTTACCGAGCAGTACTTC. It specifies CASSWGLVTEQYF. Drawing the rest from reference TRBV7-9 and TRBJ2-7, the complete variable domain is DTGVSQNPRHKITKRGQNVTFRCDPISEHNRLYWYRQTLGQGPEFLTYFQNEAQLEKSRLLSDRFSAERPKGSFSTLEIQRTEQGDSAMYLCASSWGLVTEQYFGPGTRLTVT.

V usage is TRBV20-1 and J usage is TRBJ1-5, with a possible D match to TRBD1 (5 bases). The CDR3 is 16 residues long. Trimming shortened V by 6 bases and J by 0 bases, and 18 bases separated the two germline ends. Per germline, CDR1 DFQATT and CDR2 SNEGSKA (reference sequence). CDR3 loop: CSALKGDAYSNQPQHF. DNA for the CDR3: TGCAGTGCCCTAAAAGGGGACGCTTATAGCAATCAGCCCCAGCATTTT.

This clonotype came up once. J is TRBJ1-1 and V is TRBV10-3; D may be TRBD1 (5 bases). Deletions cut 2 bases from V and 0 bases from J, with 13 bases between. This CDR3 comprises 16 residues. Germline CDR1 ENHRY, CDR2 SYGVKD. CDR3 region: CAISERSGRLNTEAFF. The DNA of the CDR3 is TGTGCCATCAGTGAGAGGTCAGGGAGACTGAACACTGAAGCTTTCTTT.